This entry is about one T cell receptor (beta chain). What it binds is unknown. Germline-derived CDR1 and CDR2 are SGHTA and FQGTGA. This CDR3 has 15 amino acids. V gave up 1 base and J gave up 3 bases, with 12 bases separating them. This entry belongs to a study of chemoradiotherapy in HPV16-positive cancers. The overall study: A couple of HPV16-positive patients' cells yielded candidate HPV-specific clones and common motifs. The study, taken as a whole, reports: During treatment, candidate HPV-specific clones and E7-related motifs expanded in tumor.

Assay used: immunoSEQ multiplex PCR; TCRdb lists only in-frame clones, some missing. The sample holds 40,000 to 60,000 clones; roughly 90% are singletons and the top ten take less than 3.5%. The rearrangement uses TRBV7-3 and TRBJ2-5, with D possibly called TRBD1 or TRBD2 (5 bases each). The input for sequencing was blood, taken from a patient who underwent chemoradiotherapy. This TCR was recovered from a human donor with HPV-associated anogenital cancer. The CDR3 sequence is CASSLMGTREETQYF. In DNA, the CDR3 is TGTGCCAGCAGCTTAATGGGGACGCGGGAAGAGACCCAGTACTTC.